Each of the 5 T cell receptor beta chains below was sequenced from the same sample in a study of beta chain features in type 1 diabetes. The entirety of the isolated RNA underwent reverse transcription, so expressed TCRB transcripts were sequenced. Sequenced by immunoSEQ multiplex PCR; TCRdb stores in-frame clones only, minus some. The data show around 14,000 clones, around 76% seen once. General study findings and limits: Shortening of TCRB CDR3s, moderate but significant, appeared in all four CD4+ subsets of Type 1 diabetes patients.

No antigen has been assigned to these receptors. The sequenced material came from stem cell memory CD4+ T cells from blood. These receptors all come from a woman under 30 with type 1 diabetes.

The rearrangement joins TRBV7-2 to TRBJ1-2, with D possibly TRBD1 on 6 matching bases. V was shortened by 2 bases and J by 8 bases, with 9 bases between the two germline ends. Germline V gives CDR1 SGHTA, CDR2 FQGNSA. The CDR3 totals 12 residues. The CDR3, as DNA: TGTGCCAGCAGCTTATATGGGGGCGGCTACACCTTC. Translating it yields CASSLYGGGYTF.

V is TRBV2 and J is TRBJ2-1; 11 positions match TRBD2. Germline V lookup: CDR1 SNHLY, CDR2 FYNNEI. The V segment lost 4 bases and the J segment 8 bases; nucleotides outside the gene matches: 1. The CDR3 spans 13 residues. The CDR3 protein is CASSVSGRDEQFF. The DNA of the CDR3 is TGTGCCAGCAGTGTTAGCGGGAGGGATGAGCAGTTCTTC.

The CDR3 here is CASSDSGRALEEQYF. As DNA, the CDR3 is TGCGCCAGCAGTGATAGCGGGAGGGCCTTGGAGGAGCAGTACTTC. The gene calls are TRBV10-2 and TRBJ2-7, with 11 bases lining up with TRBD2. The trim removed 3 bases at V and 7 bases at J, leaving 8 bases unmatched. Germline CDR1 reads WSHSY; CDR2 reads SAAADI. CDR3 length: 15 residues.

The table lists this clone with a few counts. The CDR3 region has the DNA TGTGCCAGCAGTTTTAGTGCTTCTCAGCCCCAGCATTTT. Encoded protein: CASSFSASQPQHF. The chain uses TRBV27 and TRBJ1-5, with D uncertain. Trimming pared 3 bases from V and 6 bases from J, leaving 9 bases between. The CDR3 consists of 13 residues. The germline V gene encodes CDR1 MNHEY and CDR2 SMNVEV (reference sequence).

The chain recombines TRBV25-1 with TRBJ2-7; D is perhaps TRBD1 (6 bases). There are 15 residues in the CDR3. Germline CDR1 is MGHDK and CDR2 is SYGVNS. V lost 2 bases to trimming and J lost 5 bases, with 16 bases between them. In nucleotides, the CDR3 is TGTGCCAGCAGTGAAGCTGGGACAATCTGGGACGAGCAGTACTTC. As protein: CASSEAGTIWDEQYF.